The 30 T cell receptor beta chains below were found in one sample sequenced in a study of shared clonotypes between healthy human individuals. Profiled with immunoSEQ multiplex PCR; TCRdb holds only in-frame clones, not every one. In the table there are about 2 million clones, roughly 94% of which are singletons. Sequencing used naive CD4+ T cells sorted from blood. Subset noted: CD45RA+ positively selected. Receptors were obtained from a man aged 18 to 29 in good health.

The chain recombines TRBV9 with TRBJ1-1; D gene unclear. Trimming took off 2 bases at V and 6 bases at J, with 11 bases between the two ends. Germline lookup yields CDR1 SGDLS and CDR2 YYNGEE. CDR3 size: 13 residues. CDR3 DNA sequence: TGTGCCAGCAGCGTCGTCCAGGCTGCTGAAGCTTTCTTT. Translating gives CASSVVQAAEAFF.

This chain joins TRBV7-9 and TRBJ1-6; D unresolved. The CDR3 consists of 14 residues. Trimming stripped 6 bases from V and 10 bases from J, with 16 bases between. CDR1 is SEHNR and CDR2 is FQNEAQ in the germline V gene (reference sequence). The CDR3 DNA reads as TGTGCCAGCAGGTCAGACACGGGGTCCTCACCCCTCCACTTT. Its translation is CASRSDTGSSPLHF.

The chain links TRBV4-1 to TRBJ1-4; D gene uncertain. Looked up from germline, CDR1 is MGHRA and CDR2 is YSYEKL. The CDR3 totals 16 residues. V was clipped by 3 bases and J by 2 bases, with 13 bases between them. Here the CDR3 reads CASSHYGKATNEKLFF. Written as DNA, the CDR3 is TGCGCCAGCAGCCATTATGGGAAGGCGACTAATGAAAAACTGTTTTTT.

The CDR3 is CASRASGRLVAGELFF. Written as DNA, the CDR3 is TGTGCCAGCAGGGCCAGCGGGAGGCTGGTCGCCGGGGAGCTGTTTTTT. The V call is TRBV7-2, the J call TRBJ2-2; 9 bases match TRBD2. The junction had 11 bases not matched to a gene; V was cut back by 6 bases and J by 6 bases. CDR1 is SGHTA and CDR2 is FQGNSA in the germline V gene. The CDR3 is made up of 16 amino acids.

The chain is built from TRBV7-6 and TRBJ1-5, with D possibly matching TRBD1 (5 bases). The CDR3 runs to 16 residues. CDR1 and CDR2 (germline): SGHVS, FNYEAQ. V was trimmed by 1 base and J by 6 bases, leaving 16 bases between them. CDR3 sequence: CASSLGSPTVGQPQHF. DNA of the CDR3: TGTGCCAGCAGCTTAGGATCGCCGACAGTAGGTCAGCCCCAGCATTTT.

This sequence joins TRBV7-9 and TRBJ1-4, with 7 bases aligning to TRBD1. There are 17 residues in the CDR3. Germline V CDR1 and CDR2: SEHNR, FQNEAQ (reference sequence). J gave up 8 bases and V 5 bases, and 17 bases lay outside the gene matches. The CDR3 region is CASSANRDSTRSEKLFF. The CDR3 nucleotides read TGTGCCAGCAGCGCGAACCGGGACAGCACGAGGTCCGAAAAACTGTTTTTT.

This clone appeared a single time. Other DNA sequences in this sample translate to the same CDR3. This chain links TRBV10-1 with TRBJ1-1; D gene uncertain. Trimming shortened V by 0 bases and J by 2 bases, and 4 bases separated the two germline ends. The length of the CDR3 is 13 residues. Germline CDR1 WNHNN, CDR2 SYGVQD (reference sequence). CDR3 nucleotides: TGCGCCAGCAGTGAGTCCGAAAACACTGAAGCTTTCTTT. Its protein product is CASSESENTEAFF.

The V gene is TRBV4-3, the J gene TRBJ2-5, with TRBD1 matching 10 bases. This CDR3 is built from 16 residues. The J segment lost 5 bases and the V segment lost 1 base, leaving 7 bases of the junction unmatched. Germline V lookup: CDR1 LGHNA, CDR2 YSLEER. The CDR3 coding sequence is TGCGCCAGCAGCCAAGCCCGGGGACAGGGGAGGGAGACCCAGTACTTC. It codes for CASSQARGQGRETQYF.

This clone turned up a few times. V usage is TRBV2 and J usage is TRBJ2-2, with 7 nucleotides matching TRBD2. Per the germline V gene, CDR1 is SNHLY and CDR2 is FYNNEI. The V gene end was trimmed by 8 bases and the J gene end by 2 bases; junction bases not matched to a gene: 5. This CDR3 has 14 amino acids. CDR3 DNA: TGTGCCAGCCGAGCGGGGCTTAACACCGGGGAGCTGTTTTTT. This encodes CASRAGLNTGELFF.

J is TRBJ2-4 and V is TRBV28; the D is unclear. The CDR3 totals 13 residues. Trimming removed 3 bases from V and 4 bases from J, with 7 bases in between. The germline CDR1 and CDR2 sequences are MDHEN and SYDVKM. The CDR3 is CASSLGRKNIQYF. As DNA, the CDR3 is TGTGCCAGCAGTTTGGGCAGGAAAAACATTCAGTACTTC.

In its sample, this clone was seen once. V and J are TRBV30 and TRBJ2-5, with TRBD2 matching 15 bases. The ends lost 6 bases at V and 5 bases at J; junction bases unmatched: 10. CDR1 and CDR2 (germline): GTSNPN, SVGIG (reference sequence). The CDR3 has 16 amino acids. The CDR3 sequence: CACRTSGRALKETQYF. The CDR3 nucleotides read TGTGCCTGCCGGACTAGCGGGAGGGCCCTCAAGGAGACCCAGTACTTC. The whole variable domain, filled in from reference TRBV30 and TRBJ2-5, reads SQTIHQWPATLVQPVGSPLSLECTVEGTSNPNLYWYRQAAGRGLQLLFYSVGIGQISSEVPQNLSASRPQDRQFILSSKKLLLSDSGFYLCACRTSGRALKETQYFGPGTRLLVL.

V usage is TRBV2 and J usage is TRBJ1-6; tentative D call: TRBD1 (5 bases). V shed 6 bases and J shed 0 bases, with 12 bases lying between them. CDR3 length equals 16 residues. The germline gives CDR1 SNHLY, CDR2 FYNNEI. The CDR3 coding sequence is TGTGCCAGCAGCCCGGCCCAGGGCTCCTATAATTCACCCCTCCACTTT. As protein: CASSPAQGSYNSPLHF.

The rearrangement links TRBV7-2 to TRBJ2-7, with 13 bases identical to TRBD2. Germline assignment: CDR1 SGHTA and CDR2 FQGNSA. The CDR3 loop spans 16 amino acids. The junction had 6 bases not matched to a gene; V was cut back by 3 bases and J by 4 bases. The CDR3 DNA reads TGTGCCAGCAGCTTCGGTGGACTAGCGGGGGTTTACGAGCAGTACTTC. It specifies CASSFGGLAGVYEQYF.

V gene TRBV7-2 combines with J gene TRBJ1-1; 9 bases align to TRBD1. The CDR3 consists of 17 residues. Germline V gene lookup returns CDR1 SGHTA and CDR2 FQGNSA. Trimming removed 5 bases from V and 5 bases from J; junction bases left unmatched: 15. CDR3 protein: CASSRAGTGLVSTEAFF. As DNA, the CDR3 is TGTGCCAGCAGCAGAGCCGGGACAGGGTTAGTTAGTACTGAAGCTTTCTTT.

CDR3 coding DNA: TGTGCCAGCAGTACATTAGACCTTTATGGCTACACCTTC. It encodes CASSTLDLYGYTF. The rearrangement links TRBV5-6 to TRBJ1-2; unclear D gene. Germline lookup yields CDR1 SGHDT and CDR2 YYEEEE. Trimming removed 5 bases from V and 5 bases from J, with 13 bases in between. The CDR3 sequence is 13 residues long.

As to this clone: In the same sample, other DNA sequences code for this CDR3. The rearrangement joins TRBV7-9 to TRBJ2-4, with D unclear. The V gene's germline CDR1 is SEHNR and CDR2 FQNEAQ (reference sequence). The CDR3 contains 13 residues. V dropped 5 bases and J dropped 0 bases, with 5 bases sitting between them. For the CDR3, the DNA is TGTGCCAGCAGCCTAGGAGCCAAAAACATTCAGTACTTC. As protein: CASSLGAKNIQYF.

This chain links TRBV19 with TRBJ2-3; D is unresolved. The V end was cut by 2 bases, the J end by 0 bases, with 18 bases between. The CDR3 sequence is 18 residues long. Germline CDR1 is LNHDA and CDR2 is SQIVND (reference sequence). CDR3: CASSIRVSPPFSTDTQYF. CDR3 nucleotides: TGTGCCAGTAGTATACGTGTCTCCCCGCCTTTTAGCACAGATACGCAGTATTTT.

The rearrangement uses TRBV7-6 and TRBJ2-2, with 9 positions matching TRBD1. CDR3 length: 16 amino acids. Trimming at V came to 5 bases and at J to 5 bases, leaving 9 bases not matched to a gene. Germline lookup yields CDR1 SGHVS and CDR2 FNYEAQ. CDR3 loop: CASSLYNRGQTGELFF. Written as DNA, the CDR3 is TGTGCCAGCAGCCTCTATAACAGGGGGCAAACCGGGGAGCTGTTTTTT.

V gene TRBV11-2 combines with J gene TRBJ2-7; 9 nucleotides line up with TRBD1. After removal of 6 bases from V and 3 bases from J, the junction contained 6 bases not matched to a gene. The CDR3 contains 14 residues. Germline values: CDR1 SGHAT, CDR2 FQNNGV. The CDR3 DNA reads as TGTGCCAGCAGAGATGGACAGGGGCTCTACGAGCAGTACTTC. Translating it yields CASRDGQGLYEQYF.

V gene TRBV1 combines with J gene TRBJ2-1; the table's D call TRBD2 went unverified against the DNA. TRBV1 is flagged as a pseudogene. The CDR3 consists of 15 residues. CDR3 DNA: TGCACCAGCAGCCAAGATGAGTTTACCTTCGGTCCGCAGTTCTTC. Its protein product is CTSSQDEFTFGPQFF.

This clone was recorded only once. V is TRBV5-4 and J is TRBJ2-7, with 9 bases matching TRBD2. Germline V gene lookup returns CDR1 SGHNT and CDR2 YYREEE (reference sequence). CDR3 length: 17 amino acids. V was clipped by 3 bases and J by 4 bases; unmatched bases: 14. In DNA, the CDR3 is TGTGCCAGCAGCTCCTTAGGGGGGCTAGCGGGGACATACGAGCAGTACTTC. This translates into CASSSLGGLAGTYEQYF.

The rearrangement uses TRBV7-9 and TRBJ2-3, with unresolved D. With 1 base removed from V and 2 bases from J, the gap between germline ends came to 10 bases. The CDR3 has 15 amino acids. Germline CDR1 reads SEHNR; CDR2 reads FQNEAQ (reference sequence). The CDR3 reads CASSLGASFTDTQYF. The CDR3 region has the DNA TGTGCCAGCAGCTTAGGGGCCTCCTTCACAGATACGCAGTATTTT.

This chain links TRBV7-2 with TRBJ2-7, with 7 positions matching TRBD2. Germline CDR1 SGHTA, CDR2 FQGNSA. Trimming at V came to 5 bases and at J to 0 bases, leaving 7 bases not matched to a gene. The CDR3 consists of 15 residues. CDR3 sequence (DNA): TGTGCCAGCAGCACCCCTAGCGGAAGCTCCTACGAGCAGTACTTC. Translating gives CASSTPSGSSYEQYF.

The rearrangement uses TRBV28 and TRBJ1-5; a weak D match, TRBD1 (6 bases). With 6 bases removed from V and 3 bases from J, the gap between germline ends came to 12 bases. Germline V gene data show CDR1 as MDHEN and CDR2 as SYDVKM. This CDR3 is 14 amino acids long. CDR3 amino acids: CASSSGQINQPQHF. DNA for the CDR3: TGTGCCAGCAGCTCCGGACAGATCAATCAGCCCCAGCATTTT.

The rearrangement joins TRBV11-2 to TRBJ1-2; the D gene is possibly TRBD1 (6 bases). Trimming removed 3 bases at V and 2 bases at J, with 7 bases between. CDR3 length: 13 amino acids. CDR1 is SGHAT and CDR2 is FQNNGV in the germline V gene. CDR3 amino acids: CASSFTGNYGYTF. CDR3 nucleotide sequence: TGTGCCAGCAGCTTTACAGGGAACTATGGCTACACCTTC.

This chain connects TRBV6-5 to TRBJ2-5; TRBD1 matches at 7 bases. This CDR3 has 14 amino acids. V dropped 6 bases and J dropped 5; count of bases not matched to a gene: 9. Germline V gene lookup returns CDR1 MNHEY and CDR2 SVGAGI. Here the CDR3 DNA reads TGTGCCAGCAGCTCCTTAGGGGGCCGGGAGACCCAGTACTTC. Its translation: CASSSLGGRETQYF.

V usage is TRBV5-6 and J usage is TRBJ1-5; tentative D call: TRBD1 (6 bases). Per germline, CDR1 SGHDT and CDR2 YYEEEE. The CDR3 extends over 14 amino acids. V was pared by 2 bases and J by 6 bases, with 12 bases between. CDR3 DNA: TGTGCCAGCAGCTTATGGGGGGCTAGTCAGCCCCAGCATTTT. This encodes CASSLWGASQPQHF.

V usage is TRBV18 and J usage is TRBJ2-1, with 14 nucleotides matching TRBD2. The CDR3 extends over 16 amino acids. V was pared by 3 bases and J by 3 bases, with 1 base of the junction left unmatched. Germline-derived CDR1 and CDR2 are KGHSH and LQKENI. The CDR3 region is CASSPGLAGGYNEQFF. In DNA form, the CDR3 reads TGTGCCAGCTCACCCGGACTAGCGGGAGGCTACAATGAGCAGTTCTTC. Supplemented by reference TRBV18 and TRBJ2-1, the full variable domain reads NAGVMQNPRHLVRRRGQEARLRCSPMKGHSHVYWYRQLPEEGLKFMVYLQKENIIDESGMPKERFSAEFPKEGPSILRIQQVVRGDSAAYFCASSPGLAGGYNEQFFGPGTRLTVL.

This clone was seen only a few times. The chain couples TRBV5-1 to TRBJ1-2; 10 bases are shared with TRBD1. There are 14 residues in the CDR3. V lost 4 bases to trimming and J lost 8 bases; unmatched junction nucleotides: 8. Germline CDR1 is SGHRS and CDR2 is YFSETQ. The chain's CDR3 is CASSDGTGVEGYTF. CDR3 bases: TGCGCCAGCAGCGACGGGACAGGGGTTGAAGGCTACACCTTC. Full variable domain (rest looked up from reference TRBV5-1 and TRBJ1-2): KAGVTQTPRYLIKTRGQQVTLSCSPISGHRSVSWYQQTPGQGLQFLFEYFSETQRNKGNFPGRFSGRQFSNSRSEMNVSTLELGDSALYLCASSDGTGVEGYTFGSGTRLTVV.

V is TRBV5-1 and J is TRBJ2-7; D unresolved. In germline, CDR1 is SGHRS, CDR2 YFSETQ. Trimming took off 0 bases at V and 9 bases at J, with 13 bases between the two ends. The CDR3 contains 13 residues. The CDR3 loop is CASSLEGSETQYF. The DNA for the CDR3 is TGCGCCAGCAGCTTGGAAGGCAGCGAGACGCAGTACTTC.